A single sample is the source of the 9 T cell receptor beta chains below, sequenced in a study of cytomegalovirus exposure and HLA in healthy donors. With 60 Vbeta and 13 Jbeta primers, the PCR was carried out. Sequencing used immunoSEQ multiplex PCR; TCRdb keeps in-frame clones, though not all of them. The table shows 150,000 to 200,000 clones, with approximately 78% occurring only once. Sequenced sample: PBMCs. These receptors came from a woman aged 50 to 60 in good health and CMV-seropositive.

The V gene is TRBV10-3, the J gene TRBJ2-1; TRBD2 agrees at 8 bases. CDR3 length equals 14 residues. Germline lookup yields CDR1 ENHRY and CDR2 SYGVKD. The trim removed 7 bases at V and 8 bases at J, leaving 10 bases unmatched. The CDR3, as DNA: TGTGCCATCACACCCGGGACTAGGGAACATGAGCAGTTCTTC. It encodes CAITPGTREHEQFF.

This clone was recorded once. The chain is built from TRBV10-3 and TRBJ2-5; no reliable D call. Germline V gene data show CDR1 as ENHRY and CDR2 as SYGVKD. The CDR3 runs to 13 residues. Trimming pared 2 bases from V and 1 base from J, leaving 5 bases between. The CDR3: CAISEPSQETQYF. The CDR3 bases are TGTGCCATCAGTGAGCCGTCCCAAGAGACCCAGTACTTC.

V is TRBV2 and J is TRBJ1-5; tentative D call: TRBD1 (6 bases). There are 14 residues in the CDR3. Germline V gene sequence: CDR1 SNHLY, CDR2 FYNNEI. V was pared by 6 bases and J by 0 bases, with 9 bases between. Here the CDR3 reads CASRTDSSNQPQHF. The DNA for the CDR3 is TGTGCCAGCAGGACGGACAGTAGCAATCAGCCCCAGCATTTT.

In its sample, this clone was seen once. The germline gene is not matched at one end of the junction; a read error may be the cause. Other DNA sequences in the sample encode the same CDR3. The chain recombines TRBV7-9 with TRBJ1-1; D unresolved. Per the germline V gene, CDR1 is SEHNR and CDR2 is FQNEAQ (reference sequence). The CDR3 covers 13 residues. CDR3 sequence: CSSSLVLNTEAFF. CDR3 sequence (DNA): TGTTCCAGCAGCTTAGTCTTGAACACTGAAGCTTTCTTT.

The rearrangement uses TRBV10-3 and TRBJ1-1; 7 bases align to TRBD1. The CDR3 consists of 13 residues. The germline V gene encodes CDR1 ENHRY and CDR2 SYGVKD. The ends lost 6 bases at V and 0 bases at J; junction bases unmatched: 1. CDR3 protein: CAIRGTVNTEAFF. The DNA for the CDR3 is TGTGCCATCAGGGGGACAGTGAACACTGAAGCTTTCTTT.

This clone was found a few times. V is TRBV5-4 and J is TRBJ2-3; 15 positions agree with TRBD2. The germline V gene encodes CDR1 SGHNT and CDR2 YYREEE (reference sequence). The V gene end was trimmed by 4 bases and the J gene end by 0 bases; junction bases not matched to a gene: 6. The length of the CDR3 is 18 residues. CDR3 region: CASSPGTSGGWSTDTQYF. The CDR3 DNA reads as TGTGCCAGCAGCCCAGGGACTAGCGGGGGGTGGAGCACAGATACGCAGTATTTT.

This clone was recorded once. This chain joins TRBV5-1 and TRBJ2-2; possible D gene TRBD1, 5 bases. Germline values: CDR1 SGHRS, CDR2 YFSETQ. This CDR3 has 15 residues. Deletions cut 2 bases from V and 3 bases from J, with 11 bases between. CDR3 protein: CASSFGDRHTGELFF. CDR3 nucleotides: TGCGCCAGCAGCTTTGGAGACAGACACACCGGGGAGCTGTTTTTT.

This clone turned up a few times. V usage is TRBV5-1 and J usage is TRBJ2-2; 13 bases map to TRBD2. Per the germline V gene, CDR1 is SGHRS and CDR2 is YFSETQ. This CDR3 region has 17 residues. After removal of 3 bases from V and 4 bases from J, the junction contained 6 bases not matched to a gene. CDR3 residues: CASSSPGLAGPTGELFF. Here the CDR3 DNA reads TGCGCCAGCAGCTCACCGGGACTAGCGGGGCCCACCGGGGAGCTGTTTTTT. The full variable domain, in which reference TRBV5-1 and TRBJ2-2 provide the parts outside the CDR3, is KAGVTQTPRYLIKTRGQQVTLSCSPISGHRSVSWYQQTPGQGLQFLFEYFSETQRNKGNFPGRFSGRQFSNSRSEMNVSTLELGDSALYLCASSSPGLAGPTGELFFGEGSRLTVL.

The CDR3 loop is CASSLAQTTNEKLFF. The CDR3 DNA reads as TGTGCCAGCAGCTTAGCGCAGACAACTAATGAAAAACTGTTTTTT. The genes are TRBV7-2 and TRBJ1-4; D not resolved. V lost 0 bases, J lost 0 bases, and 5 bases lay in between. Germline V gene data show CDR1 as SGHTA and CDR2 as FQGNSA. The CDR3 is 15 residues long. Complete variable domain (other parts from reference TRBV7-2 and TRBJ1-4): GAGVSQSPSNKVTEKGKDVELRCDPISGHTALYWYRQSLGQGLEFLIYFQGNSAPDKSGLPSDRFSAERTGGSVSTLTIQRTQQEDSAVYLCASSLAQTTNEKLFFGSGTQLSVL.